The following is a T cell receptor (beta chain) sequence with its context. Its cognate antigen is unknown. Its ends do not fully match the called genes, so a read error is possible. This sample is part of a study of T-cell reconstitution after alpha-beta-depleted transplantation in children. Study findings and constraints: One year post-transplant, T-cell counts and diversity were largely derived from T cells produced anew. Several hundred expanded graft clones reportedly were the source of alpha-beta T cells about two months after transplant. There were some patients whose high TCRbeta diversity at day 60 came from surviving recipient T cells and thymic progenitors.

The CDR3 extends over 14 amino acids. The germline gives CDR1 MNHEY, CDR2 SVGEGT. Unique molecular identifiers were built into the TCRbeta library. TCRdb fed the PCR reads into MiXCR, producing one record per CDR3 protein. The table lists 200,000 or so distinct CDR3 sequences, approximately 8% of them singletons. This sequence was found in a male patient between 2 and 10 years old who had a stem cell transplant for acute myeloid leukemia, so the T cells may come from the graft donor. The starting material was PBMCs, mostly from graft donor cells, obtained 360 days after TCRalphabeta/CD19-depleted stem cell transplant. The chain links TRBV6-2 or TRBV6-3 to TRBJ1-1, with 7 positions matching TRBD1. CDR3 bases: TGTGTCAGCAGGCGCGGACAGGTGAACACTGAAGCTTTCTTT. Its translation is CVSRRGQVNTEAFF.